Reported below is one T cell receptor (beta chain). Germline V lookup: CDR1 LNHDA, CDR2 SQIVND (reference sequence). Germline trimming cut 6 bases from V and 4 bases from J; bases unmatched to any gene: 6. This CDR3 has 13 amino acids. The data belong to a study of siplizumab effects on memory and regulatory T cells. The data were produced by immunoSEQ multiplex PCR, yet TCRdb's version contains in-frame clones alone and is incomplete. The sample yields around 100,000 clones, roughly 90% seen once. The chain combines TRBV19 with TRBJ2-7; 7 bases are a match to TRBD1. Sequenced input: CD4+ T cells sorted from blood. This clonotype was obtained from a human donor in good health. The CDR3 DNA reads TGTGCCAGTAGCCTAACGACAGGGTACGAGCAGTACTTC. It specifies CASSLTTGYEQYF.